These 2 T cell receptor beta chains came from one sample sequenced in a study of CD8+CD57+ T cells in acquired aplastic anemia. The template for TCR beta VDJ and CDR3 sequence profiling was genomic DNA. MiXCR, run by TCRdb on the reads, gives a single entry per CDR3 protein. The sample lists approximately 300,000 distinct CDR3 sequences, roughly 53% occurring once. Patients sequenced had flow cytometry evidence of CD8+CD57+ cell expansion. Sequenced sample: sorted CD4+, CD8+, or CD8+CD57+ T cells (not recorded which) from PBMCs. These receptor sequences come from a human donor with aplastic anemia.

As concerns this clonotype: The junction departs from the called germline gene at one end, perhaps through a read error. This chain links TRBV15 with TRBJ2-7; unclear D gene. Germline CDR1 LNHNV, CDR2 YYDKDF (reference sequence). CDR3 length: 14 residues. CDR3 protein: CASSPGPASYEQYF. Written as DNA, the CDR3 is TGTGCCAGCAGCCCCGGACCTGCCTCCTACGAGCAGTACTTC.

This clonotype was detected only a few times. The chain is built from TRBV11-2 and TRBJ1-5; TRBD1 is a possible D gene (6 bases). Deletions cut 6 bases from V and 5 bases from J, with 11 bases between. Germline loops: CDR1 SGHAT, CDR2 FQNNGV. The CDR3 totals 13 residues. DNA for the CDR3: TGTGCCAGCAGTTTGGACAGCTATCAGCCCCAGCATTTT. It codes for CASSLDSYQPQHF.